This T cell receptor beta chain was profiled in a study of shared clonotypes between healthy human individuals. This CDR3 is built from 14 residues. The germline gives CDR1 MNHNS, CDR2 SASEGT. Trimming removed 3 bases from V and 3 bases from J, with 12 bases in between. Cells designated naive CD8 were CD45RO-negative and were positively selected for CCR7, with terminally differentiated effector memory CD45RA+ cells excluded. The sample holds one count of this clone. Repertoires were generated with immunoSEQ multiplex PCR, while TCRdb's copy carries only in-frame clones and drops some. Among 2 million to 2.5 million clones, about 92% were seen once, and the ten largest hold about 1.5%.

This chain links TRBV6-1 with TRBJ2-7, with D perhaps TRBD1 (6 bases). Sequenced input: naive CD8+ T cells from PBMCs. The TCR was taken from a young man in good health. Some clones in this sample may be carry-over from other donors' samples. In DNA form, the CDR3 reads TGTGCCAGCAGTGAGTCCATAGGGGGCTACGAGCAGTACTTC. It yields the protein CASSESIGGYEQYF.